This T cell receptor (beta chain) comes out of a study of blood T cell repertoires in COVID-19. This table comes from immunoSEQ multiplex PCR, and its TCRdb copy is limited to in-frame clones, with some not included. Of 95,000 to 110,000 clones listed, about nine tenths were seen once; the top ten hold approximately 15%. Input material: peripheral blood. This receptor was obtained from a man in his forties or fifties with acute or convalescent COVID-19.

The CDR3 DNA reads TGTGCCAGCAGCTACAGGGGGGTGTACAATGAGCAGTTCTTC. It encodes CASSYRGVYNEQFF. The V and J genes are TRBV11-3 and TRBJ2-1; 8 nucleotides match TRBD1. Germline values: CDR1 SGHNT, CDR2 YENEEA. The V segment lost 4 bases and the J segment 4 bases; nucleotides outside the gene matches: 3. The CDR3 extends over 14 amino acids.